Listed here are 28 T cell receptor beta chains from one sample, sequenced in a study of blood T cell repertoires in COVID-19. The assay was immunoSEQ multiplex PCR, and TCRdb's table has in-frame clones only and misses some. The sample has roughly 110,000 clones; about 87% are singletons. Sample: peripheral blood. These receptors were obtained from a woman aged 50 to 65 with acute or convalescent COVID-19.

The CDR3 loop is CASSQESRQTYNEQFF. The CDR3, as DNA: TGCGCCAGCAGCCAAGAGTCGAGACAGACCTACAATGAGCAGTTCTTC. The chain joins TRBV4-3 to TRBJ2-1; perhaps TRBD1 as D (5 bases). The V gene lost 0 bases and the J gene lost 2 bases, with 11 bases spanning the gap. Germline V gene sequence: CDR1 LGHNA, CDR2 YSLEER. The CDR3 is 16 amino acids.

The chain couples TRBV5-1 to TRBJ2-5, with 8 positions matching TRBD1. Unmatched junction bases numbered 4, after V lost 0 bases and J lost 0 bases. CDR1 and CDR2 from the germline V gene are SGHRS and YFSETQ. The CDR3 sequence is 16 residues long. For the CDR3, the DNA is TGCGCCAGCAGCTTGGCCACAGGGGGGTACCAAGAGACCCAGTACTTC. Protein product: CASSLATGGYQETQYF.

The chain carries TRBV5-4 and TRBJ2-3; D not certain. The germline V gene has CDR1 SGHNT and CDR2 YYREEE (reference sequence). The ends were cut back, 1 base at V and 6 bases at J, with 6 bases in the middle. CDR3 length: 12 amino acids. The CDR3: CASSLLMDTQYF. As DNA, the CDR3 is TGTGCCAGCAGCTTGTTAATGGATACGCAGTATTTT.

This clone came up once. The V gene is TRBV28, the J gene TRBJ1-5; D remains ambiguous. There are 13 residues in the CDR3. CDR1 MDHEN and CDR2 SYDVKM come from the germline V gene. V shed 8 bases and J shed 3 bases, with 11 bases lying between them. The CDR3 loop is CASLNGINQPQHF. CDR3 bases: TGTGCCAGCCTGAACGGGATCAATCAGCCCCAGCATTTT.

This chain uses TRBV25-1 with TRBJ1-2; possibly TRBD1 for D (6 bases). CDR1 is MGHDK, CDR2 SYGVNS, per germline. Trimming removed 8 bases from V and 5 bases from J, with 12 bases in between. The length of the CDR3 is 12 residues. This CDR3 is CASGSGTYGYTF. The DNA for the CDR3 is TGTGCCAGCGGGTCCGGGACATATGGCTACACCTTC.

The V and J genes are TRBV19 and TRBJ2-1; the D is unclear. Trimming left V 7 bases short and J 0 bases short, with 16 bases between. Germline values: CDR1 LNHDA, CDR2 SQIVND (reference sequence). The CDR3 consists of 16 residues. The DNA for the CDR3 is TGTGCCAGTATGGGTGCATGGCGGAGCTCCTACAATGAGCAGTTCTTC. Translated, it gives CASMGAWRSSYNEQFF.

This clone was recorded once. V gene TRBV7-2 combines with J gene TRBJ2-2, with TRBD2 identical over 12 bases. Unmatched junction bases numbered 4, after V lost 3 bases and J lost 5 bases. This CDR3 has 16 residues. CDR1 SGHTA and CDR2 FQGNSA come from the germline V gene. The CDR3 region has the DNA TGTGCCAGCAGCTTCGGACTAGCGGGACTGACCGGGGAGCTGTTTTTT. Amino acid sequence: CASSFGLAGLTGELFF.

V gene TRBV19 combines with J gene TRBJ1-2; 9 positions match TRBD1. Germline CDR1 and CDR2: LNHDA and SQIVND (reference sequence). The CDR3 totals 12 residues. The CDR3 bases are TGTGCTTCGGCACAGGGGGCACGAGGCTACACCTTC. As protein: CASAQGARGYTF.

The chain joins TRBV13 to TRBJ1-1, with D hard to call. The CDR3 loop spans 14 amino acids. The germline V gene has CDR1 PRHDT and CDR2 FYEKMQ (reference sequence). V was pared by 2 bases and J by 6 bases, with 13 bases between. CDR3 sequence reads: CASSLSLAVAEAFF. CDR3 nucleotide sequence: TGTGCCAGCAGCTTATCTCTGGCGGTTGCTGAAGCTTTCTTT. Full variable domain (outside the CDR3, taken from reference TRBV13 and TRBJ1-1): AAGVIQSPRHLIKEKRETATLKCYPIPRHDTVYWYQQGPGQDPQFLISFYEKMQSDKGSIPDRFSAQQFSDYHSELNMSSLELGDSALYFCASSLSLAVAEAFFGQGTRLTVV.

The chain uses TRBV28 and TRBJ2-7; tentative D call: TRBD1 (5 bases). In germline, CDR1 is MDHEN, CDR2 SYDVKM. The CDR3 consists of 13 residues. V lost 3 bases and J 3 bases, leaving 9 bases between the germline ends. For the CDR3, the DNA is TGTGCCAGCAGTTTCCAAGACAGCTACGAGCAGTACTTC. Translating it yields CASSFQDSYEQYF.

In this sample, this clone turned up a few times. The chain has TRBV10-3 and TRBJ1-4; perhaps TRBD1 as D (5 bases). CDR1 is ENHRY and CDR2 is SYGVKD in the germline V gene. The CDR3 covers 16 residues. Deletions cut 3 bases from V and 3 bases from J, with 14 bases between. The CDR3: CAISDTGDGANEKLFF. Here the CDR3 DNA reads TGTGCCATCAGTGATACGGGGGATGGAGCTAATGAAAAACTGTTTTTT.

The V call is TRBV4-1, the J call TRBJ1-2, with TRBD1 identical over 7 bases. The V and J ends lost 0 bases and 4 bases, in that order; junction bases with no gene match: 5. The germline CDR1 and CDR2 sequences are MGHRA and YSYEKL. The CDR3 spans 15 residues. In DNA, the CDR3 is TGCGCCAGCAGCCAAGAATCCAGGGACAGCTATGGCTACACCTTC. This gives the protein CASSQESRDSYGYTF.

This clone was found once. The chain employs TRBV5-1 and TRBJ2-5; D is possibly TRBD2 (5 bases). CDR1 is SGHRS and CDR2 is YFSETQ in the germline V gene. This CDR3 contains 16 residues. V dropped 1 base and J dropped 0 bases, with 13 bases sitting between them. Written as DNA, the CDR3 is TGCGCCAGCAGCTTGAGTCCCGCCGGGGACCAAGAGACCCAGTACTTC. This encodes CASSLSPAGDQETQYF. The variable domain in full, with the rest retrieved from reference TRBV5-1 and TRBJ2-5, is KAGVTQTPRYLIKTRGQQVTLSCSPISGHRSVSWYQQTPGQGLQFLFEYFSETQRNKGNFPGRFSGRQFSNSRSEMNVSTLELGDSALYLCASSLSPAGDQETQYFGPGTRLLVL.

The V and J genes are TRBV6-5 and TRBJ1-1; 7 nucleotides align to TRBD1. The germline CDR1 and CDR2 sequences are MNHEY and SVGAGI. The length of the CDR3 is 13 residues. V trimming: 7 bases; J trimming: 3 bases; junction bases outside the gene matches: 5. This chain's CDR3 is CASNPRGDTEAFF. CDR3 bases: TGTGCCAGCAATCCCAGGGGGGACACTGAAGCTTTCTTT.

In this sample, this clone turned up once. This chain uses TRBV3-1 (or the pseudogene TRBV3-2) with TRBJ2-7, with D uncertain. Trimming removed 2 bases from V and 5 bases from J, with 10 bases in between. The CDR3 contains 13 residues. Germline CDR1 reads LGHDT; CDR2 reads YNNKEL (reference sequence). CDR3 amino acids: CASSQQVWNEQYF. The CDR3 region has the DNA TGTGCCAGCAGCCAACAGGTATGGAACGAGCAGTACTTC.

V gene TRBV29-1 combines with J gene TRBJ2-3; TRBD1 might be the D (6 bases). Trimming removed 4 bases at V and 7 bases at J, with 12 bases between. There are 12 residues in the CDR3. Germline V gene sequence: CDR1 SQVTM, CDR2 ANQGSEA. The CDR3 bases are TGCAGCGTTGTCCGGGACATTTATACGCAGTATTTT. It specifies CSVVRDIYTQYF.

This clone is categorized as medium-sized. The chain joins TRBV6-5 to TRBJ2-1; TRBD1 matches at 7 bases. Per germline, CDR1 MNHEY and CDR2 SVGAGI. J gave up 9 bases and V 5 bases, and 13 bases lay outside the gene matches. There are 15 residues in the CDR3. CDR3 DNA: TGTGCCAGCAGTAGAGACAGGGCTTGGGGCAGTGAGCAGTTCTTC. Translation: CASSRDRAWGSEQFF.

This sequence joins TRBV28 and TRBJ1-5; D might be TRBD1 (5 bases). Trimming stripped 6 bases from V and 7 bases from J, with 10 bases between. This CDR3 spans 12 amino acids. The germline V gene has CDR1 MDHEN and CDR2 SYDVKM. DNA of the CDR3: TGTGCCAGCAGCCGGGGGGGGCAGCCCCAGCATTTT. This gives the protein CASSRGGQPQHF.

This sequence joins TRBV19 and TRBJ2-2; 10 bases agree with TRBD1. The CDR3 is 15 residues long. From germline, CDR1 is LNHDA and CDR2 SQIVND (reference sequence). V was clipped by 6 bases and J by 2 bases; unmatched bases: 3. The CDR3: CASRSTGGNTGELFF. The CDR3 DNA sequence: TGTGCCAGTAGATCGACAGGGGGCAACACCGGGGAGCTGTTTTTT. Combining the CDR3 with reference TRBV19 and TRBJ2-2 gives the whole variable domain DGGITQSPKYLFRKEGQNVTLSCEQNLNHDAMYWYRQDPGQGLRLIYYSQIVNDFQKGDIAEGYSVSREKKESFPLTVTSAQKNPTAFYLCASRSTGGNTGELFFGEGSRLTVL.

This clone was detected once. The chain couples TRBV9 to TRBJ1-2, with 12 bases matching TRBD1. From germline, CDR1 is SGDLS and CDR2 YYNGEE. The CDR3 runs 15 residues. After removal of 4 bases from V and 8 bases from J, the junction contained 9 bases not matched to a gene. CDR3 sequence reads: CASSPEGQGAWGYTF. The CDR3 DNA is TGTGCCAGCAGCCCCGAGGGACAGGGGGCGTGGGGCTACACCTTC.

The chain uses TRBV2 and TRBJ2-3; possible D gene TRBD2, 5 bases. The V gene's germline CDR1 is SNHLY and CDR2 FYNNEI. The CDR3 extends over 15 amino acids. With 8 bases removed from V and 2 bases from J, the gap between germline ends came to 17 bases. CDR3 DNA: TGTGCCAGCTCCGCCCAGCGGTCTAACACAGATACGCAGTATTTT. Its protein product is CASSAQRSNTDTQYF.

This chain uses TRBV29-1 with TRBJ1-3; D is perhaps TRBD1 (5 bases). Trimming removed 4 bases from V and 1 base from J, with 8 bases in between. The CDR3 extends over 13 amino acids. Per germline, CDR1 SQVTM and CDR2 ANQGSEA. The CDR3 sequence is CSVVRGSGNTIYF. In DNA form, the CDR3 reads TGCAGCGTTGTTCGGGGGTCTGGAAACACCATATATTTT.

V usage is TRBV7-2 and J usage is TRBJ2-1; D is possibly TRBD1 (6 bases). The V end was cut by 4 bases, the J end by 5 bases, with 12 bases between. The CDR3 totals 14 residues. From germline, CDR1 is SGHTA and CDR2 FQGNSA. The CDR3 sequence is CASSSRRDNNEQFF. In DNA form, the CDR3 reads TGTGCCAGCAGCTCCCGCAGGGACAACAATGAGCAGTTCTTC.

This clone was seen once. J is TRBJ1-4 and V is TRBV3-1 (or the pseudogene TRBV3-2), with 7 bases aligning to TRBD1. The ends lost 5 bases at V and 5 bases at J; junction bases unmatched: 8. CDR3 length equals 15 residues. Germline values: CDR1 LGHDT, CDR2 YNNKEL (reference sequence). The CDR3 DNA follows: TGTGCCAGCAGCGCCTACAGGGGTTTGAATGAAAAACTGTTTTTT. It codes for CASSAYRGLNEKLFF.

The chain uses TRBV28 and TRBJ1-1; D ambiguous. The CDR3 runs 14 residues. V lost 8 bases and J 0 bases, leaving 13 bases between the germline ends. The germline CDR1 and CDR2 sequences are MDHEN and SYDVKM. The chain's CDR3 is CASLPGPMNTEAFF. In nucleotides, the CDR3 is TGTGCCAGCCTACCAGGTCCTATGAACACTGAAGCTTTCTTT.

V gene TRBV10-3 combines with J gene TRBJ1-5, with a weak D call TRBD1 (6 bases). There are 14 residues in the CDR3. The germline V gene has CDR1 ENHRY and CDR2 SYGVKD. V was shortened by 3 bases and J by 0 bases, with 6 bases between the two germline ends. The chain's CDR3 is CAISDRGSNQPQHF. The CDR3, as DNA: TGTGCCATCAGTGACAGGGGTAGCAATCAGCCCCAGCATTTT.

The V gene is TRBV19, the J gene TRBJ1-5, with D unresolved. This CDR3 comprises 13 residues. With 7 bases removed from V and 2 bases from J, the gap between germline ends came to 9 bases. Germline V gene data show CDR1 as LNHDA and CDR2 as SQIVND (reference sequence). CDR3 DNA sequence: TGTGCCAGTACCAGGAGGGGCAATCAGCCCCAGCATTTT. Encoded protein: CASTRRGNQPQHF.

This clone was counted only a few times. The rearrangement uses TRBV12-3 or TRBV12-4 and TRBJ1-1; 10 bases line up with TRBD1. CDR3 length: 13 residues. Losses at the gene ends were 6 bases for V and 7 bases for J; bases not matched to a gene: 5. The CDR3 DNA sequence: TGTGCCAGCAGCTGGGGACAGGGGATTGAAGCTTTCTTT. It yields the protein CASSWGQGIEAFF.